This T cell receptor (beta chain) was observed in a study of CD4 T cells in relation to SARS-CoV-2 and coronaviruses. About the research overall: PBMCs were cultured with antigen for nine to eleven days before TCR beta sequencing.

Comments on this clone: Antigen: not known.

Data came from immunoSEQ multiplex PCR; TCRdb stores just in-frame clones and leaves some out. Of approximately 43,000 clones listed, 84% are singletons. Germline lookup yields CDR1 LNHDA and CDR2 SQIVND (reference sequence). The CDR3 has 15 amino acids. V lost 4 bases and J lost 1, with 13 bases in between. Sample: naive CD4+ T cells from PBMCs, cultured in vitro. Subset meaning: naive CD4+ T cells isolated by negative enrichment. This receptor was taken from an adult with COVID-19. This chain connects TRBV19 to TRBJ1-1; a weak D match, TRBD1 (5 bases). CDR3 sequence reads: CASSRRLGGNTEAFF. In DNA form, the CDR3 reads TGTGCCAGTAGTAGGCGCTTGGGGGGGAACACTGAAGCTTTCTTT.